A single sample gave rise to the 23 T cell receptor beta chains below, sequenced in a study of cytotoxic CD8 clonotypes in ibrutinib-treated CLL. The data were produced by immunoSEQ multiplex PCR, yet TCRdb's version contains in-frame clones alone and is incomplete. This sample carries approximately 84,000 clones, around 84% of them seen once, and the ten largest clones take under 6%. The specimen was PBMCs, collected before ibrutinib treatment. The source is a human donor with chronic lymphocytic leukemia.

The J gene is TRBJ2-7, the V gene TRBV5-6; D ambiguous. Trimming cost V 0 bases and J 2 bases, with 9 bases left between them. Germline lookup yields CDR1 SGHDT and CDR2 YYEEEE. The CDR3 has 14 residues. CDR3 sequence: CASSLGDSPYEQYF. CDR3 nucleotide sequence: TGTGCCAGCAGCTTGGGAGACTCCCCCTACGAGCAGTACTTC. Using reference TRBV5-6 and TRBJ2-7 for the parts outside the CDR3, the full variable domain is DAGVTQSPTHLIKTRGQQVTLRCSPKSGHDTVSWYQQALGQGPQFIFQYYEEEERQRGNFPDRFSGHQFPNYSSELNVNALLLGDSALYLCASSLGDSPYEQYFGPGTRLTVT.

A single count supports this clone. The genes are TRBV10-3 and TRBJ2-3; D is perhaps TRBD2 (5 bases). Germline CDR1 reads ENHRY; CDR2 reads SYGVKD. The CDR3 spans 12 residues. V shed 8 bases and J shed 4 bases, with 10 bases lying between them. CDR3 nucleotide sequence: TGTGCCATCGGGAGCGATTCAGATACGCAGTATTTT. Its translation: CAIGSDSDTQYF.

The gene calls are TRBV4-3 and TRBJ2-5, with D perhaps TRBD1 (6 bases). Trimming took 0 bases from V and 4 from J, leaving 9 bases between them. CDR1 is LGHNA and CDR2 is YSLEER in the germline V gene. The CDR3 spans 14 residues. This chain's CDR3 is CASSQELQGETQYF. The CDR3 nucleotides are TGCGCCAGCAGCCAAGAGTTACAGGGAGAGACCCAGTACTTC.

The chain joins TRBV4-2 to TRBJ2-7; 7 nucleotides match TRBD1. J was trimmed by 2 bases and V by 3 bases; bases with no gene match: 16. Germline V gene lookup returns CDR1 LGHNA and CDR2 YNFKEQ. The CDR3 is 18 amino acids. The CDR3 coding sequence is TGTGCCAGCAGCCAGGCGCCGACAGGGTTTTTAACCACCTACGAGCAGTACTTC. It encodes CASSQAPTGFLTTYEQYF.

This clone has a single count. This rearrangement joins TRBV4-1 to TRBJ2-5; TRBD2 aligns across 7 bases. The length of the CDR3 is 16 residues. CDR1 is MGHRA and CDR2 is YSYEKL in the germline V gene. The junction had 4 bases not matched to a gene; V was cut back by 0 bases and J by 0 bases. The CDR3 spells CASSQDRAGYQETQYF. In nucleotides, the CDR3 is TGCGCCAGCAGCCAAGATCGAGCGGGATACCAAGAGACCCAGTACTTC.

The rearrangement joins TRBV28 to TRBJ1-1; 8 bases agree with TRBD1. Trimming cost V 4 bases and J 0 bases; bases outside gene matches: 4. The CDR3 length is 15 residues. Germline values: CDR1 MDHEN, CDR2 SYDVKM. The CDR3 loop reads CASSYMGQVNTEAFF. The CDR3 DNA is TGTGCCAGCAGTTACATGGGACAGGTGAACACTGAAGCTTTCTTT.

This clone was counted at least ten times. The chain links TRBV5-1 to TRBJ2-1, with 11 bases matching TRBD2. J was trimmed by 7 bases and V by 1 base; bases with no gene match: 4. The CDR3 length is 15 residues. Germline V gene sequence: CDR1 SGHRS, CDR2 YFSETQ. The CDR3 DNA reads as TGCGCCAGCAGCTTGAAACTAGCGGGAGTAAATGAGCAGTTCTTC. Residues: CASSLKLAGVNEQFF. The full variable domain, in which reference TRBV5-1 and TRBJ2-1 provide the parts outside the CDR3, is KAGVTQTPRYLIKTRGQQVTLSCSPISGHRSVSWYQQTPGQGLQFLFEYFSETQRNKGNFPGRFSGRQFSNSRSEMNVSTLELGDSALYLCASSLKLAGVNEQFFGPGTRLTVL.

The chain links TRBV5-6 to TRBJ1-2; the D is unclear. This CDR3 is 14 amino acids long. V was shortened by 0 bases and J by 8 bases, with 14 bases between the two germline ends. Germline V gives CDR1 SGHDT, CDR2 YYEEEE. The CDR3 nucleotides read TGTGCCAGCAGCTTGGGGTCTCGGGGTGTAGGCTACACCTTC. This gives the protein CASSLGSRGVGYTF. The full variable domain, rest sourced from reference TRBV5-6 and TRBJ1-2, is DAGVTQSPTHLIKTRGQQVTLRCSPKSGHDTVSWYQQALGQGPQFIFQYYEEEERQRGNFPDRFSGHQFPNYSSELNVNALLLGDSALYLCASSLGSRGVGYTFGSGTRLTVV.

The rearrangement links TRBV5-4 to TRBJ2-3; D is possibly TRBD2 (6 bases). V lost 4 bases to trimming and J lost 0 bases, with 15 bases between them. Germline V lookup: CDR1 SGHNT, CDR2 YYREEE (reference sequence). The CDR3 is 16 residues long. Written as DNA, the CDR3 is TGTGCCAGCAGCAGAGGAGGCGGGGCTAGCACAGATACGCAGTATTTT. Protein sequence: CASSRGGGASTDTQYF.

This clone has more than one count but fewer than ten. The V gene is TRBV6-5, the J gene TRBJ2-2; D gene ambiguous. This CDR3 spans 14 amino acids. V lost 4 bases, J lost 1 base, and 7 bases lay in between. CDR1 MNHEY and CDR2 SVGAGI come from the germline V gene. The CDR3 sequence: CASSSDRNTGELFF. The CDR3 nucleotides are TGTGCCAGCAGTTCGGATCGGAACACCGGGGAGCTGTTTTTT.

This clone came up once. The genes are TRBV5-6 and TRBJ2-2; the D gene is possibly TRBD1 (6 bases). Germline assignment: CDR1 SGHDT and CDR2 YYEEEE. The V and J ends lost 5 bases and 4 bases respectively, with 15 bases between them. The CDR3 runs to 15 residues. CDR3 region: CASRDSSRGTGELFF. CDR3 DNA sequence: TGTGCCAGCAGGGACAGCTCGCGAGGCACCGGGGAGCTGTTTTTT.

J is TRBJ2-3 and V is TRBV5-4, with 13 bases identical to TRBD2. The germline V gene has CDR1 SGHNT and CDR2 YYREEE (reference sequence). The CDR3 runs 18 residues. V was pared by 3 bases and J by 2 bases, with 9 bases of the junction left unmatched. CDR3 DNA sequence: TGTGCCAGCAGCTCAGGACTAGCGGGAGCTGTTTCCACAGATACGCAGTATTTT. Residues: CASSSGLAGAVSTDTQYF. The full variable domain, its missing parts supplied by reference TRBV5-4 and TRBJ2-3, is ETGVTQSPTHLIKTRGQQVTLRCSSQSGHNTVSWYQQALGQGPQFIFQYYREEENGRGNFPPRFSGLQFPNYSSELNVNALELDDSALYLCASSSGLAGAVSTDTQYFGPGTRLTVL.

The chain has TRBV11-3 and TRBJ2-5; no clear D. Deletions cut 5 bases from V and 5 bases from J, with 21 bases between. The CDR3 is 16 amino acids. Germline V gene lookup returns CDR1 SGHNT and CDR2 YENEEA. The chain's CDR3 is CASSPSHDADRETQYF. In DNA, the CDR3 is TGTGCCAGCAGCCCGAGCCACGACGCCGACCGGGAGACCCAGTACTTC.

This chain links TRBV29-1 with TRBJ2-7, with TRBD2 matching 9 bases. CDR3 length: 12 amino acids. The ends lost 4 bases at V and 6 bases at J; junction bases unmatched: 4. The germline V gene encodes CDR1 SQVTM and CDR2 ANQGSEA. The CDR3 reads CSVVLSGSEQYF. DNA for the CDR3: TGCAGCGTTGTTCTTAGCGGGAGCGAGCAGTACTTC.

This chain links TRBV7-3 with TRBJ2-2, with D perhaps TRBD1 (6 bases). The germline V and J ends were trimmed by 2 bases and 0 bases, with 7 bases remaining between them. The CDR3 totals 15 residues. From germline, CDR1 is SGHTA and CDR2 FQGTGA. The DNA of the CDR3 is TGTGCCAGCAGCTTAGGGGACACGAACACCGGGGAGCTGTTTTTT. It translates to CASSLGDTNTGELFF.

The gene calls are TRBV27 and TRBJ2-2; no definite D call. Germline CDR1 is MNHEY and CDR2 is SMNVEV (reference sequence). V was pared by 3 bases and J by 10 bases, with 12 bases between. The CDR3 runs 13 residues. The CDR3 DNA is TGTGCCAGCAGTTTCGTAAGGGCTGAGGAGCTGTTTTTT. Protein product: CASSFVRAEELFF.

The chain uses TRBV11-3 and TRBJ1-2; 11 bases agree with TRBD1. The ends lost 8 bases at V and 6 bases at J; junction bases unmatched: 5. The CDR3 spans 13 residues. Germline V gene data show CDR1 as SGHNT and CDR2 as YENEEA. CDR3 in DNA: TGTGCCAGCGGACAGGGGGCGGTTAATGGCTACACCTTC. Translated, it gives CASGQGAVNGYTF.

The chain carries TRBV7-2 and TRBJ1-5; D unclear. The CDR3 loop spans 13 amino acids. Germline loops: CDR1 SGHTA, CDR2 FQGNSA. With 0 bases removed from V and 6 bases from J, the gap between germline ends came to 6 bases. The CDR3 DNA reads TGTGCCAGCAGCTTAGCGTACGGTCAGCCCCAGCATTTT. Translating it yields CASSLAYGQPQHF. The full variable domain, its missing parts supplied by reference TRBV7-2 and TRBJ1-5, is GAGVSQSPSNKVTEKGKDVELRCDPISGHTALYWYRQSLGQGLEFLIYFQGNSAPDKSGLPSDRFSAERTGGSVSTLTIQRTQQEDSAVYLCASSLAYGQPQHFGDGTRLSIL.

The V call is TRBV5-6, the J call TRBJ2-6; D possibly corresponds to TRBD1 (6 bases). The V end was cut by 3 bases, the J end by 3 bases, with 19 bases between. Germline-derived CDR1 and CDR2 are SGHDT and YYEEEE. The CDR3 has 18 amino acids. CDR3 amino acids: CASSSPGAWIRGANVLTF. As DNA, the CDR3 is TGTGCCAGCAGCTCACCAGGGGCATGGATTCGTGGGGCCAACGTCCTGACTTTC.

DNA of the CDR3: TGTGCCAGCAGCTTAGCCCTACGGGAGCAGTACTTC. It encodes CASSLALREQYF. This sequence joins TRBV7-2 and TRBJ2-7; D ambiguous. The germline V and J ends were trimmed by 0 bases and 7 bases, with 7 bases remaining between them. The CDR3 contains 12 residues. Per germline, CDR1 SGHTA and CDR2 FQGNSA.

J is TRBJ2-7 and V is TRBV11-3; TRBD2 is a possible D gene (6 bases). Germline V gene lookup returns CDR1 SGHNT and CDR2 YENEEA. V lost 5 bases and J 0 bases, leaving 17 bases between the germline ends. The CDR3 spans 16 residues. CDR3 in amino acids: CASSGGTSASSYEQYF. DNA for the CDR3: TGTGCCAGCAGCGGCGGGACGTCGGCAAGCTCCTACGAGCAGTACTTC. Filled out from reference TRBV11-3 and TRBJ2-7, the complete variable domain reads EAGVVQSPRYKIIEKKQPVAFWCNPISGHNTLYWYLQNLGQGPELLIRYENEEAVDDSQLPKDRFSAERLKGVDSTLKIQPAELGDSAVYLCASSGGTSASSYEQYFGPGTRLTVT.

This chain connects TRBV23-1 to TRBJ1-1, with D possibly being TRBD1 (6 bases). TRBV23-1 is designated an ORF whose function remains uncertain. Between the trimmed V and J ends, which lost 6 bases and 3 bases, there was a span of 11 bases. The CDR3 loop spans 13 amino acids. The CDR3 loop is CASRLYRDTEAFF. The DNA of the CDR3 is TGCGCCAGCAGGCTTTACAGGGACACTGAAGCTTTCTTT.

J is TRBJ2-7 and V is TRBV5-6, with a tentative D call TRBD1 (6 bases). This CDR3 comprises 14 residues. V was shortened by 2 bases and J by 4 bases, with 13 bases between the two germline ends. Germline CDR1 SGHDT, CDR2 YYEEEE. CDR3 region: CASSFGTGKYEQYF. The CDR3 DNA is TGTGCCAGCAGCTTTGGAACAGGGAAGTACGAGCAGTACTTC.